The source of this T cell receptor (beta chain) is a study of PD-L1 blockade in urothelial cancer. Study-level background: Blood underwent analysis 3 weeks (second dose) and 6 weeks after treatment began.

The length of the CDR3 is 16 residues. CDR1 is SGHDT and CDR2 is YYEEEE in the germline V gene. V was cut by 0 bases and J by 5 bases, with 17 bases left in between. In the case of this clone: Its antigen is as yet unknown.

The investigators introduced synthetic TCR analog templates into each PCR as spikes. Clones were read by immunoSEQ multiplex PCR, and TCRdb kept only the in-frame ones, dropping some. The table shows about 45,000 clones, with roughly 84% occurring only once. Study-level results: Durable-benefit patients showed greater tumor-associated blood clone expansion at 3 weeks.

Sample time point: pretreatment peripheral blood. This specimen consisted of PBMCs, obtained around atezolizumab (anti-PD-L1) treatment. The source of this sequence is a donor at least 40 years old with urothelial cancer. J is TRBJ1-1 and V is TRBV5-6; D perhaps matches TRBD1 (5 bases). CDR3 residues: CASSLVGLARGTEAFF. The CDR3 DNA sequence: TGTGCCAGCAGCTTGGTAGGGCTGGCCCGGGGGACTGAAGCTTTCTTT.